These 8 T cell receptor beta chains share one sample of origin, sequenced in a study of T cell responses to AZD1222 COVID-19 vaccine listed by TCRdb under 2021. The method was the immunoSEQ multiplex PCR assay. Entries here come from immuneACCESS through TCRdb and include only in-frame sequences with V and J called. Some clones fail to appear in such tables; in the studies checked, an unresolved V gene covers under half of the shortfall, and the cause of the remainder is unknown. The sample contains roughly 150,000 clones, 92% of them found a single time. The ten largest clonotypes hold 3% to 4% of the sample. Taken with the paper, the label for time point translates to: about 28 days (+/-7) after the second vaccine dose. Source: peripheral blood, taken 28 days after the second AZD1222 dose. The receptors derive from an adult who received the AZD1222 COVID-19 vaccine.

This chain uses TRBV24-1 with TRBJ1-2; perhaps TRBD1 as D (6 bases). Germline V gene sequence: CDR1 KGHDR, CDR2 SFDVKD. Trimming shortened V by 6 bases and J by 4 bases, and 20 bases separated the two germline ends. The CDR3 has 16 amino acids. The CDR3 loop reads CATSTGPGEVGYGYTF. The CDR3 nucleotides are TGTGCCACCAGTACTGGGCCAGGGGAGGTGGGCTATGGCTACACCTTC.

This chain links TRBV28 with TRBJ2-1; 9 bases match TRBD2. Trimming at V came to 6 bases and at J to 3 bases, leaving 6 bases not matched to a gene. The germline CDR1 and CDR2 sequences are MDHEN and SYDVKM. The CDR3 covers 15 residues. The DNA of the CDR3 is TGTGCCAGCAGGCCCGGGACTAGCAACTACAATGAGCAGTTCTTC. As protein: CASRPGTSNYNEQFF.

V and J are TRBV7-8 and TRBJ1-4; no clear D. CDR3 length: 17 amino acids. CDR1 and CDR2 from the germline V gene are SGHVS and FQNEAQ. V lost 1 base to trimming and J lost 0 bases, with 12 bases between them. The CDR3 region has the DNA TGTGCCAGCAGCTTAGTAGTCAGTGATCCAACTAATGAAAAACTGTTTTTT. It specifies CASSLVVSDPTNEKLFF. Drawing the rest from reference TRBV7-8 and TRBJ1-4, the complete variable domain is GAGVSQSPRYKVAKRGQDVALRCDPISGHVSLFWYQQALGQGPEFLTYFQNEAQLDKSGLPSDRFFAERPEGSVSTLKIQRTQQEDSAVYLCASSLVVSDPTNEKLFFGSGTQLSVL.

This chain uses TRBV28 with TRBJ2-3; TRBD2 might be the D (6 bases). V was clipped by 3 bases and J by 0 bases, with 10 bases between them. Germline CDR1 is MDHEN and CDR2 is SYDVKM. There are 15 residues in the CDR3. Here the CDR3 reads CASSFWGTSTDTQYF. In nucleotides, the CDR3 is TGTGCCAGCAGTTTCTGGGGGACTAGCACAGATACGCAGTATTTT. Complete variable domain (other parts from reference TRBV28 and TRBJ2-3): DVKVTQSSRYLVKRTGEKVFLECVQDMDHENMFWYRQDPGLGLRLIYFSYDVKMKEKGDIPEGYSVSREKKERFSLILESASTNQTSMYLCASSFWGTSTDTQYFGPGTRLTVL.

The DNA of the CDR3 is TGCAGCATCCGGACTAGCGGGATTAAGAGCTCCTACAATGAGCAGTTCTTC. Residues: CSIRTSGIKSSYNEQFF. This sequence joins TRBV29-1 and TRBJ2-1; TRBD2 agrees at 12 bases. The trim removed 8 bases at V and 0 bases at J, leaving 11 bases unmatched. CDR3 length: 17 residues. Germline V gives CDR1 SQVTM, CDR2 ANQGSEA.

V is TRBV7-3 and J is TRBJ2-5; 7 bases align to TRBD1. Germline values: CDR1 SGHTA, CDR2 FQGTGA. The CDR3 covers 14 residues. V was pared by 5 bases and J by 4 bases, with 7 bases of the junction left unmatched. CDR3: CASSNTGASETQYF. DNA for the CDR3: TGTGCCAGCAGCAACACAGGGGCGTCAGAGACCCAGTACTTC.

The gene calls are TRBV6-5 and TRBJ1-2; D remains ambiguous. Germline lookup yields CDR1 MNHEY and CDR2 SVGAGI. CDR3 length equals 13 residues. Trimming took 0 bases from V and 8 from J, leaving 10 bases between them. The CDR3 loop is CASSYSGSGGYTF. The CDR3, as DNA: TGTGCCAGCAGTTACTCGGGCTCGGGCGGCTACACCTTC.

V gene TRBV28 combines with J gene TRBJ1-5; 10 bases align to TRBD1. V shed 6 bases and J 6 bases; nucleotides not matched to a gene: 2. CDR3 length equals 13 residues. The germline V gene has CDR1 MDHEN and CDR2 SYDVKM. In DNA, the CDR3 is TGTGCCAGCAGGACAGGGGGCGGTCAGCCCCAGCATTTT. This encodes CASRTGGGQPQHF.